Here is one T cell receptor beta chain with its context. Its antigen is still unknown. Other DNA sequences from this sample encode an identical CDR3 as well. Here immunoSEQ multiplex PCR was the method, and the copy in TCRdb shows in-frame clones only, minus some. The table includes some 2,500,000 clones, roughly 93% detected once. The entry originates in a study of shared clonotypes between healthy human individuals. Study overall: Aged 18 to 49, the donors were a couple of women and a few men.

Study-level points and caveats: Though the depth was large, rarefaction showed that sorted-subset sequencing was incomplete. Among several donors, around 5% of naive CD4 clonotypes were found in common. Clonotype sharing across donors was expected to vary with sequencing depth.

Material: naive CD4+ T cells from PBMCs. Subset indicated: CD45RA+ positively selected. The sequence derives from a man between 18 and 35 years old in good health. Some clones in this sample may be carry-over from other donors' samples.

This CDR3 reads CASSLSGNQPQHF. DNA of the CDR3: TGTGCCAGCAGTTTGTCGGGCAATCAGCCCCAGCATTTT. The rearrangement links TRBV28 to TRBJ1-5; D gene ambiguous. CDR1 is MDHEN and CDR2 is SYDVKM in the germline V gene. The V gene lost 3 bases and the J gene lost 2 bases, with 5 bases spanning the gap. The CDR3 has 13 residues.